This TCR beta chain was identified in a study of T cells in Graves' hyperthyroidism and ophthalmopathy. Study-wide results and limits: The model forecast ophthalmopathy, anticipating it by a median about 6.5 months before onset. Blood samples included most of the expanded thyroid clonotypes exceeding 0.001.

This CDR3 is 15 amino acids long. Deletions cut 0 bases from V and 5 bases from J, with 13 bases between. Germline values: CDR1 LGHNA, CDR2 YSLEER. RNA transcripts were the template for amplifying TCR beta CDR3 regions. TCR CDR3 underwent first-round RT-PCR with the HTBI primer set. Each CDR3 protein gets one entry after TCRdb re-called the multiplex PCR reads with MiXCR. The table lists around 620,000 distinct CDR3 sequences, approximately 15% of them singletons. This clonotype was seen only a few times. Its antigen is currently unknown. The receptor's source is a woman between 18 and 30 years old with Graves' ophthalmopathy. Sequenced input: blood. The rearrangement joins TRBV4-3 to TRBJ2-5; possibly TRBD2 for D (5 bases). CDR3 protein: CASSQDRVSGETQYF. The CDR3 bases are TGCGCCAGCAGCCAAGATAGGGTGTCGGGGGAGACCCAGTACTTC.